This TCR beta chain is drawn from a study of shared clonotypes between healthy human individuals. Findings of the study overall: Relative to memory subsets, naive subsets generally showed larger estimated richness.

Points on this clone: The antigen is undetermined.

The CDR3 has 13 amino acids. Per germline, CDR1 SEHNR and CDR2 FQNEAQ (reference sequence). Trimming cost V 1 base and J 3 bases, with 3 bases left between them. Assay: immunoSEQ multiplex PCR; the TCRdb copy retains only in-frame clones and omits some. Of under 650,000 clones in the sample, roughly 95% are singletons; the top ten hold approximately 0.06%. The clonotype comes from a woman aged 30 to 39 in good health. Sequencing was done on a sample of naive CD4+ T cells sorted from blood. Sample subset: CD45RA+ positively selected. V gene TRBV7-9 combines with J gene TRBJ2-2; D not resolved. CDR3 sequence: CASSLGYTGELFF. CDR3 bases: TGTGCCAGCAGCTTAGGTTACACCGGGGAGCTGTTTTTT.